Shown below are 8 T cell receptor beta chains from a single sample sequenced in a study of T cells in Graves' hyperthyroidism and ophthalmopathy. Amplification targeted TCR beta CDR3 regions from RNA transcripts. HTBI primers were employed in a first-round RT-PCR of the TCR CDR3. From the multiplex PCR reads, TCRdb called clonotypes with MiXCR, one entry per CDR3 protein. The sample carries under 350,000 distinct CDR3 sequences, around 15% recorded once. Sequencing was performed on blood. These receptors all come from a woman in her 40s with Graves' ophthalmopathy.

This clonotype was picked up a small number of times. The CDR3 bases are TGCAGTGCCGGGACTAGTAGAGCTACGCAGTATTTT. Translated, it gives CSAGTSRATQYF. The chain has TRBV20-1 and TRBJ2-3, with TRBD2 identical over 8 bases. V gave up 6 bases and J gave up 8 bases; unmatched junction bases: 7. This CDR3 spans 12 amino acids. Germline CDR1 DFQATT, CDR2 SNEGSKA (reference sequence).

There are many counts of this clonotype. V usage is TRBV7-2 and J usage is TRBJ1-3; a possible D gene is TRBD1 (5 bases). This CDR3 spans 17 amino acids. Between the trimmed V and J ends, which lost 4 bases and 6 bases, there was a span of 22 bases. CDR1 is SGHTA and CDR2 is FQGNSA in the germline V gene. The CDR3 region has the DNA TGTGCCAGCAGCTACGGCCGGGGCGGCTATCTAGCAAACACCATATATTTT. It codes for CASSYGRGGYLANTIYF. The whole variable domain, remainder taken from reference TRBV7-2 and TRBJ1-3, is GAGVSQSPSNKVTEKGKDVELRCDPISGHTALYWYRQSLGQGLEFLIYFQGNSAPDKSGLPSDRFSAERTGGSVSTLTIQRTQQEDSAVYLCASSYGRGGYLANTIYFGEGSWLTVV.

V gene TRBV6-5 combines with J gene TRBJ2-3; 8 positions agree with TRBD2. The CDR3 consists of 16 residues. Per the germline V gene, CDR1 is MNHEY and CDR2 is SVGAGI. V lost 0 bases and J lost 2; bases outside the gene matches: 4. CDR3 DNA sequence: TGTGCCAGCAGTTACTCGGCTAGCGGGTACACAGATACGCAGTATTTT. Translation: CASSYSASGYTDTQYF.

V is TRBV15 and J is TRBJ2-6; no reliable D call. With 0 bases removed from V and 4 bases from J, the gap between germline ends came to 10 bases. Germline loops: CDR1 LNHNV, CDR2 YYDKDF (reference sequence). CDR3 length: 16 residues. CDR3 bases: TGTGCCACCAGCAGAGATTTGGTCGACGGGGCCAACGTCCTGACTTTC. Translation gives CATSRDLVDGANVLTF.

This clonotype has ten or more counts. The gene calls are TRBV6-2 or TRBV6-3 and TRBJ1-2, with TRBD1 matching 7 bases. After removal of 2 bases from V and 4 bases from J, the junction contained 10 bases not matched to a gene. The germline gives CDR1 MNHEY, CDR2 SVGEGT. The CDR3 spans 16 residues. CDR3: CASSYHGQATFYGYTF. The CDR3 coding sequence is TGTGCCAGCAGTTACCACGGACAGGCGACTTTCTATGGCTACACCTTC.

This clonotype appeared once. The rearrangement uses TRBV19 and TRBJ2-2, with unresolved D. CDR3 length: 14 residues. The germline CDR1 and CDR2 sequences are LNHDA and SQIVND (reference sequence). V lost 8 bases and J 2 bases, leaving 12 bases between the germline ends. The CDR3 nucleotides read TGTGCCAGTGTCCGTGGCCCCAACACCGGGGAGCTGTTTTTT. Amino acid sequence: CASVRGPNTGELFF.

J is TRBJ2-7 and V is TRBV3-1; 8 bases line up with TRBD2. Germline V gene lookup returns CDR1 LGHDT and CDR2 YNNKEL (reference sequence). CDR3 length equals 15 residues. The junction had 7 bases not matched to a gene; V was cut back by 0 bases and J by 6 bases. The CDR3 DNA is TGTGCCAGCAGCCAAGATCAGGCGGGAGGCAGCGAGCAGTACTTC. As protein: CASSQDQAGGSEQYF.

This clonotype was found many times. This chain uses TRBV20-1 with TRBJ1-1; D unresolved. Trimming cost V 2 bases and J 7 bases, with 14 bases left between them. The CDR3 runs 13 residues. The germline V gene encodes CDR1 DFQATT and CDR2 SNEGSKA (reference sequence). CDR3 DNA: TGCAGTGCTAGAAGAAACAGTGGTTTTGAAGCTTTCTTT. As protein: CSARRNSGFEAFF.